The TCR beta chain described here comes from a study of T cells in Graves' hyperthyroidism and ophthalmopathy. The CDR3 has 14 amino acids. V shed 5 bases, J shed 7 bases, and the junction held 4 bases outside the gene matches. Researchers took RNA transcripts and amplified the TCR beta CDR3 regions from them. The HTBI primer set was used in a first-round RT-PCR of the TCR CDR3. TCRdb re-derived calls from the multiplex PCR reads in MiXCR, one entry per CDR3 protein. Here the sample spans hundreds of thousands of distinct CDR3 sequences, over 15% being singletons. The V call is TRBV12-3 or TRBV12-4, the J call TRBJ1-4, with TRBD1 matching over 10 bases. The specimen was blood. The receptor was derived from a woman under 30 with Graves' ophthalmopathy. The CDR3 nucleotides read TGTGCCAGCAGTCCGGGACAGGGGATTGAAAAACTGTTTTTT. It translates to CASSPGQGIEKLFF.